This TCR beta chain was recovered during a study of OX40 agonist ivuxolimab in advanced cancers. In regard to this clone: What it binds is not known.

Repertoires were generated with immunoSEQ multiplex PCR, while TCRdb's copy carries only in-frame clones and drops some. The sample holds about 77,000 clones; more than 70% are singletons and the top ten take about 0.8%. Regarding the study as a whole: Relative to CD4+, CD8+ T cells held more expanded clones on average.

CDR3 length equals 15 residues. The junction had 8 bases not matched to a gene; V was cut back by 4 bases and J by 1 base. Germline loops: CDR1 SQVTM, CDR2 ANQGSEA. V usage is TRBV29-1 and J usage is TRBJ1-1; 8 bases match TRBD1. The clonotype comes from an adult with an advanced solid tumor such as melanoma, head and neck, liver or kidney cancer. The sample in question was CD4+ or CD8+ T cells sorted from blood, obtained in a trial of the OX40 agonist ivuxolimab. Here the CDR3 reads CSVAGTGGKNTEAFF. The CDR3 coding sequence is TGCAGCGTTGCTGGAACAGGGGGAAAGAACACTGAAGCTTTCTTT.